This T cell receptor (beta chain) was profiled in a study of blood T cell repertoires in COVID-19. Study as a whole: The origin of the acute and convalescent COVID-19 samples was the United States, Italy and Spain. Sources were T cells, B-cell-depleted T cells, or PBMCs; the material itself was cDNA or gDNA.

Methods used by the authors: Nucleated cell counts were estimated from reference gene primer amplification. Generated by immunoSEQ multiplex PCR, the TCRdb table keeps only in-frame clones and is missing some. V and J calls and clone size are copied from that table; D and trimming were computed from the DNA. The table records about 62,000 clones, roughly 85% of them present only once. This CDR3 spans 14 amino acids. Per the germline V gene, CDR1 is SGHTA and CDR2 is FQGNSA. Trimming removed 5 bases from V and 5 bases from J; junction bases left unmatched: 5. The J gene is TRBJ2-5, the V gene TRBV7-2, with 10 nucleotides matching TRBD2. The sequence derives from an elderly woman with acute or convalescent COVID-19. The sample was peripheral blood. The CDR3 loop is CASSIGTSAETQYF. The CDR3, as DNA: TGTGCCAGCAGCATCGGGACTAGCGCTGAGACCCAGTACTTC.